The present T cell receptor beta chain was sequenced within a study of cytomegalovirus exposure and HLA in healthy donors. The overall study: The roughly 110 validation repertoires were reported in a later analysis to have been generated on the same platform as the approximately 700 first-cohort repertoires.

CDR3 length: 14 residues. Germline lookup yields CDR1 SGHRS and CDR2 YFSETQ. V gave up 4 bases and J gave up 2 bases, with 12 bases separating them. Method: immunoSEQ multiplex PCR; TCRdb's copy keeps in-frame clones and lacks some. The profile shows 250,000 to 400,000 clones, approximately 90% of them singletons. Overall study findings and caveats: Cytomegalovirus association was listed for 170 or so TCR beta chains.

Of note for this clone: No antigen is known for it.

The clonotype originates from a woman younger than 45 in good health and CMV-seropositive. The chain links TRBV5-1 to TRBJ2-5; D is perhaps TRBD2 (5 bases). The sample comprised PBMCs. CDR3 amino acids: CASSRTPSQETQYF. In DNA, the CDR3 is TGCGCCAGCAGCCGGACTCCCTCTCAAGAGACCCAGTACTTC.